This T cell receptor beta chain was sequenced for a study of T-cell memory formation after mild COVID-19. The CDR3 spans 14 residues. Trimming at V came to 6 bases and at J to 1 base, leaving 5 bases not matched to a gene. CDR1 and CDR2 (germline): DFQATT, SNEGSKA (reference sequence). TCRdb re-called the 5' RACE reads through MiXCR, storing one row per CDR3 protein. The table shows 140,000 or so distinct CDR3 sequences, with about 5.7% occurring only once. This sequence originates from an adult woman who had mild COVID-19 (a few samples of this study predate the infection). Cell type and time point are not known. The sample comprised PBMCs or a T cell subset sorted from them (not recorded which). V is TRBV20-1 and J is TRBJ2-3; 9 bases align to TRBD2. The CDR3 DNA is TGCAGTGCCCCTACTAGCGGGCGCACAGATACGCAGTATTTT. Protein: CSAPTSGRTDTQYF.